Listed here is a single T cell receptor beta chain. This clone was detected a few times. It lacks a known antigen. No base quality information exists; no much larger clone differs at one position. The junction shows trimming of 4 bases on V and 8 bases on J, plus 14 bases between the germline ends. Based on the germline V gene, the CDR1 and CDR2 sequences are MNHEY and SVGAGI. The CDR3 spans 14 residues, from the cysteine through the phenylalanine. Only the CDR3 portion is preserved as DNA: 42 bases, with reading frame beginning at the first base. Samples from volunteer blood donors who had recovered from COVID-19 were contributed by a second Seattle source. Each collaborating institution followed its own protocols to collect whole blood in K2EDTA tubes. For TCRbeta analysis, collaborators shipped samples in one of three forms: frozen whole blood, isolated PBMCs, or DNA extracted from either of those sample types.

The data are from a study of blood T cell repertoires in COVID-19 (TCRdb year 2020). With respect to the entire study: Collaborator samples came from the United States, Italy and Spain and covered acute and convalescent phases of COVID-19. The material from the prospective study consisted of cDNA or gDNA derived from T cells, B-cell-depleted T cells, or PBMCs. Deeply sampled blood TCRbeta repertoires from subjects exposed to, actively infected with, or recovered from COVID-19 were included in the dataset. The repertoires were released in a freely available public database intended as a resource for research on the immune response to SARS-CoV-2. The samples were drawn from two sources: the first 160 participants of the ongoing ImmuneRACE study, and about 1,300 subjects contributed by 6 global collaborators. Sample metadata almost always included a de-identified subject ID, COVID-19 status, age in years and sex. HLA class I and class II types, where available, came from metadata supplied by the sample provider rather than from assay-based typing. General findings and caveats noted by the study authors: How much clinical and demographic metadata was included differed by source and by participant, and the metadata was provided uncurated.

TCRbeta CDR3 regions were amplified from genomic DNA using the immunoSEQ Assay, a bias-controlled multiplex PCR. Turning to the authors' computational methods: Nucleated cell counts per sample were estimated from amplification of reference gene primers within the assay. To quantify the absolute abundance of each unique TCRbeta CDR3 rearrangement, sequence reads were collapsed and filtered. For each sample, productive Simpson clonality was calculated as the square root of Simpson's diversity index across productive rearrangements. TCRdb holds this immuneACCESS table with in-frame rearrangements only. Some clones are missing; in checked studies, unresolved V genes explain under half, and the rest has no known cause. V and J calls and clone size are copied from that table; D and trimming were computed from the DNA. The sample table holds around 250,000 clones, of which less than 85% were seen once. The leading ten clones occupy about 4.3% of the sample.

In this chain, TRBV6-5 is recombined with TRBJ1-4; no D gene call is confident. The source material was peripheral blood. This clonotype was sampled from a man between 60 and 75 years old who had recovered from COVID-19. CDR3 sequence: CASSSLETGEKLFF. The bases are TGTGCCAGCAGTTCACTGGAGACGGGAGAAAAACTGTTTTTT.